This T cell receptor (beta chain) was retrieved from a study of regulatory T cells in long-lasting Graves disease. General study results and limits: Accuracy might have suffered from few samples.

Time point given: persistent/refractory GD, antithyroid drugs over 5 years with positive TRAb. Scientists built the TCR library using RNA that was extracted from PBMCs. The V end lost 2 bases, the J end lost 4 bases, and 9 bases lay between the germline ends. CDR3 length equals 13 residues. Per the germline V gene, CDR1 is LGHNA and CDR2 is YNFKEQ. Both iRepertoire HTBI primers and Arm-PCR of CDR3 regions were used to build the TCR beta libraries. Authors' data handling: Among the samples, around 58 TRBV and more than twelve TRBJ segments were identified. TCRdb re-analysed the multiplex PCR reads in MiXCR, keeping a single row per CDR3 protein. TCRdb assigned the V and J calls; the authors' analysis was not used. Of about 470,000 distinct CDR3 sequences listed, 20% to 25% are singletons. About this clonotype itself: The antigen remains undetermined.

The chain couples TRBV4-2 to TRBJ2-7; D uncertain. The TCR originated in a female donor with Graves disease. The sequencing here drew on peripheral blood mononuclear cells (PBMCs), taken when the disease was refractory, from a patient treated with antithyroid drugs. The CDR3 bases are TGTGCCAGCAGCCAACGTAGCTTGTACGAGCAGTACTTC. Its translation is CASSQRSLYEQYF.